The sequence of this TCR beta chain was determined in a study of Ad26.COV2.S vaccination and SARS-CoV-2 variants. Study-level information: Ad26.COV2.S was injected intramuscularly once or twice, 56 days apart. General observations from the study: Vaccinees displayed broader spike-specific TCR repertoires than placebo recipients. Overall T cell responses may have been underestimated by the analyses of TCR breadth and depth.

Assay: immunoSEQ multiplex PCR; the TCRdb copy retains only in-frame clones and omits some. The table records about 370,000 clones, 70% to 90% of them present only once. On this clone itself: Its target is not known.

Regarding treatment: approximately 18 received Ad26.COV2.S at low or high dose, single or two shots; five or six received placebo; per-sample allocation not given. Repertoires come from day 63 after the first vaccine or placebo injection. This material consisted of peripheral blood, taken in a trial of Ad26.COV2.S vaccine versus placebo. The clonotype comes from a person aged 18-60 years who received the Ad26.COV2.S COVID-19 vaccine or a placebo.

The CDR3 nucleotides are TGTGCCAGCAGCATCCACCGAGCCTCGCTCCATGGCTACACCTTC. Protein sequence: CASSIHRASLHGYTF. The rearrangement joins TRBV3-1 (or the pseudogene TRBV3-2) to TRBJ1-2, with no clear D. Per germline, CDR1 LGHDT and CDR2 YNNKEL (reference sequence). Trimming cost V 5 bases and J 6 bases, with 19 bases left between them. The CDR3 covers 15 residues.